The entry that follows covers one T cell receptor (beta chain) sequence. Per the germline V gene, CDR1 is SGDLS and CDR2 is YYNGEE. The V and J ends lost 2 bases and 8 bases, in that order; junction bases with no gene match: 12. The CDR3 loop spans 16 amino acids. These data belong to a study of blood T cell repertoires in COVID-19. Authors' processing steps: Amplification of reference gene primers provided the estimated nucleated cell counts. Clones were read by immunoSEQ multiplex PCR, and TCRdb kept only the in-frame ones, dropping some. For V, J and clone size, that table is used; D and trimming come from the DNA. The sample consists of roughly 30,000 clones, 85% of them appearing once.

The sequenced material came from peripheral blood. This receptor was identified in a human donor with acute or convalescent COVID-19. The donor label of this sample is uncertain. The chain couples TRBV9 to TRBJ2-1, with 8 bases identical to TRBD2. CDR3 in amino acids: CASSVSGTDMPYEQFF. The CDR3 coding sequence is TGTGCCAGCAGCGTTAGCGGGACGGACATGCCGTATGAGCAGTTCTTC.